This TCR beta chain emerged from a study of T cell changes during pregnancy in multiple sclerosis. The CDR3 covers 17 residues. The junction had 6 bases not matched to a gene; V was cut back by 1 base and J by 0 bases. In germline, CDR1 is SGHRS, CDR2 YFSETQ. This clone came up once. Some clones are missing from TCRdb's copy, which holds only in-frame ones; the method was immunoSEQ multiplex PCR. The table has about 64,000 clones, more than 90% seen once. The TCR originated in a female donor with multiple sclerosis, enrolled in a pregnancy study. The sequencing here drew on peripheral blood, taken in the second trimester of pregnancy. The chain employs TRBV5-1 and TRBJ2-7; 11 nucleotides align to TRBD2. The CDR3 protein is CASSLWMTSGNSYEQYF. For the CDR3, the DNA is TGCGCCAGCAGCTTGTGGATGACTAGCGGGAACTCCTACGAGCAGTACTTC.